What follows describes a single TCR beta chain. The Seattle patients joined while their infection was active and were tracked longitudinally afterward. The data derive from a study of blood T cell repertoires in COVID-19. Study details: Samples of COVID-19 (acute and convalescent) were obtained from the United States, Italy and Spain. The analysed material was cDNA or gDNA that came from T cells, B-cell-depleted T cells, or PBMCs.

This CDR3 spans 13 amino acids. The V gene end was trimmed by 9 bases and the J gene end by 10 bases; junction bases not matched to a gene: 12. Per the germline V gene, CDR1 is MNHEY and CDR2 is SVGAGI. Per the original data handling: Cell counts per sample came from amplifying reference gene primers. Profiled with immunoSEQ multiplex PCR; TCRdb holds only in-frame clones, not every one. D and trimming come from the DNA, and the V and J calls and clone size come from that table. The table shows about 240,000 clones, with more than 80% occurring only once. Input material: peripheral blood. The sequence derives from a woman older than 75 with COVID-19, enrolled during active disease. This chain connects TRBV6-5 to TRBJ2-1; 7 bases line up with TRBD1. The CDR3 sequence is CASRRQGALEQFF. The CDR3, as DNA: TGTGCCAGTCGCCGACAGGGAGCTCTGGAGCAGTTCTTC.